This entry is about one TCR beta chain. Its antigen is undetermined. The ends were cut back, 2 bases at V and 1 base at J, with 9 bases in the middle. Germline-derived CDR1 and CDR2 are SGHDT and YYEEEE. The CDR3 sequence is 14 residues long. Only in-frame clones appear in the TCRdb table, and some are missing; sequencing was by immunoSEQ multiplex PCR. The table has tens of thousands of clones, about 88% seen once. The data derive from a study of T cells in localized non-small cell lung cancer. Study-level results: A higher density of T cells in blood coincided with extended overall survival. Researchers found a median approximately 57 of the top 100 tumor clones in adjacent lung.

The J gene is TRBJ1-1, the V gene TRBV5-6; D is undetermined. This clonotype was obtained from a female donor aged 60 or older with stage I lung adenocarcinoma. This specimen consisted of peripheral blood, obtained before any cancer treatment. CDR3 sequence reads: CASSFLSGNTEAFF. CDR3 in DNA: TGTGCCAGCAGCTTCCTATCAGGGAACACTGAAGCTTTCTTT.